These 24 T cell receptor beta chains came from one sample sequenced in a study of blood T cell repertoires in COVID-19. Assay used: immunoSEQ multiplex PCR; TCRdb lists only in-frame clones, some missing. Seen here are approximately 250,000 clones, approximately 79% observed once, and the top ten hold 3.5% to 5%. Sequenced: PBMCs or T cells enriched from blood (not recorded which). The receptors originated from a man aged 30-40 years with acute COVID-19.

This clone was found a few times. The genes are TRBV28 and TRBJ1-2; D not resolved. The germline gives CDR1 MDHEN, CDR2 SYDVKM. The CDR3 covers 12 residues. The V and J ends lost 10 bases and 10 bases respectively, with 19 bases between them. The chain's CDR3 is CATEGSVRVYTF. For the CDR3, the DNA is TGTGCCACGGAGGGTAGTGTTAGGGTCTACACCTTC.

This chain links TRBV5-4 with TRBJ2-1; TRBD2 matches 12 bases. Germline V lookup: CDR1 SGHNT, CDR2 YYREEE (reference sequence). V lost 4 bases, J lost 7 bases, and 9 bases stayed unmatched. There are 16 residues in the CDR3. The CDR3 spells CASSAGGTSGLNEQFF. As DNA, the CDR3 is TGTGCCAGCAGCGCAGGTGGGACTAGCGGGCTGAATGAGCAGTTCTTC.

Concerning this clone itself: At one boundary the junction diverges from the germline segment, which might be a read error. The sample contains more than one DNA sequence encoding this CDR3. The chain employs TRBV5-1 and TRBJ2-1; TRBD1 agrees at 9 bases. This CDR3 has 13 amino acids. The germline CDR1 and CDR2 sequences are SGHRS and YFSETQ. As DNA, the CDR3 is TGTGCCAGCAGCTTGACAGGGGGCAATGAGCAGTTCTTC. Amino acids: CASSLTGGNEQFF. Based on the CDR3 plus reference TRBV5-1 and TRBJ2-1, the full variable domain is KAGVTQTPRYLIKTRGQQVTLSCSPISGHRSVSWYQQTPGQGLQFLFEYFSETQRNKGNFPGRFSGRQFSNSRSEMNVSTLELGDSALYLCASSLTGGNEQFFGPGTRLTVL.

The chain is built from TRBV6-5 and TRBJ1-1; TRBD1 matches at 7 bases. In germline, CDR1 is MNHEY, CDR2 SVGAGI. The J segment lost 5 bases and the V segment lost 0 bases, leaving 6 bases of the junction unmatched. The CDR3 is 15 amino acids. The CDR3 spells CASSYSRGQRTEAFF. DNA of the CDR3: TGTGCCAGCAGTTACTCGAGGGGACAGAGGACTGAAGCTTTCTTT.

This clone came up once. This sequence joins TRBV7-8 and TRBJ1-5, with D possibly matching TRBD1 (6 bases). Germline V gives CDR1 SGHVS, CDR2 FQNEAQ. The CDR3 is made up of 17 amino acids. The V end lost 5 bases, the J end lost 2 bases, and 19 bases lay between the germline ends. CDR3 DNA sequence: TGTGCCAGCAGCCTAAACCGGGGGGCGAGACGCAATCAGCCCCAGCATTTT. Translation gives CASSLNRGARRNQPQHF.

The chain joins TRBV14 to TRBJ2-1; TRBD2 matches at 9 bases. Per the germline V gene, CDR1 is SGHDN and CDR2 is FVKESK. V shed 3 bases and J 5 bases; nucleotides not matched to a gene: 8. This CDR3 region has 16 residues. The CDR3 DNA is TGTGCCAGCAGCCAGGGCTTAGCGGGGGTTAACAATGAGCAGTTCTTC. Protein product: CASSQGLAGVNNEQFF.

This chain uses TRBV19 with TRBJ2-1; the match to TRBD2 covers 15 bases. The CDR3 has 19 amino acids. V shed 2 bases, J shed 8 bases, and the junction held 13 bases outside the gene matches. CDR1 is LNHDA, CDR2 SQIVND, per germline (reference sequence). The CDR3, as DNA: TGTGCCAGTAGTATACTCAACGCGGGACTAGCGGGAGGAGGGCATGAGCAGTTCTTC. Protein sequence: CASSILNAGLAGGGHEQFF.

The chain combines TRBV6-2 or TRBV6-3 with TRBJ1-1, with D perhaps matching TRBD1 (5 bases). CDR1 is MNHEY and CDR2 is SVGEGT in the germline V gene. This CDR3 region has 15 residues. V was shortened by 6 bases and J by 5 bases, with 19 bases between the two germline ends. The CDR3 sequence is CASSPKVGEGTEAFF. In DNA, the CDR3 is TGTGCCAGCAGCCCCAAGGTGGGGGAGGGGACTGAAGCTTTCTTT.

The rearrangement joins TRBV7-3 to TRBJ2-3, with D possibly matching TRBD1 (6 bases). Trimming cost V 6 bases and J 1 base, with 11 bases left between them. This CDR3 has 14 residues. The germline V gene has CDR1 SGHTA and CDR2 FQGTGA. The CDR3 loop reads CASSWDNGTDTQYF. CDR3 DNA sequence: TGTGCCAGCAGTTGGGACAACGGCACAGATACGCAGTATTTT.

V is TRBV5-4 and J is TRBJ2-5; D may be TRBD2 (6 bases). V was clipped by 1 base and J by 5 bases, with 9 bases between them. The CDR3 runs to 13 residues. CDR1 and CDR2 (germline): SGHNT, YYREEE (reference sequence). The CDR3 loop reads CASSLPRGETQYF. The DNA of the CDR3 is TGTGCCAGCAGCTTGCCTCGGGGGGAGACCCAGTACTTC.

This clone was seen only a few times. The genes are TRBV6-5 and TRBJ1-4, with D possibly TRBD1 on 6 matching bases. The CDR3 length is 14 residues. V lost 6 bases, J lost 6 bases, and 14 bases lay in between. Germline V gene lookup returns CDR1 MNHEY and CDR2 SVGAGI. CDR3 DNA: TGTGCCAGCAGGGGGGCTCCCCCGGATGAAAAACTGTTTTTT. It encodes CASRGAPPDEKLFF.

This chain links TRBV5-6 with TRBJ2-2; perhaps TRBD2 as D (5 bases). Germline CDR1 and CDR2: SGHDT and YYEEEE. The V gene lost 2 bases and the J gene lost 8 bases, with 7 bases spanning the gap. The CDR3 is made up of 12 amino acids. DNA for the CDR3: TGTGCCAGCAGCTTTTGGAGGGGGGAGCTGTTTTTT. This sequence encodes CASSFWRGELFF. The complete variable domain, with remaining parts taken from reference TRBV5-6 and TRBJ2-2, reads DAGVTQSPTHLIKTRGQQVTLRCSPKSGHDTVSWYQQALGQGPQFIFQYYEEEERQRGNFPDRFSGHQFPNYSSELNVNALLLGDSALYLCASSFWRGELFFGEGSRLTVL.

The chain recombines TRBV5-5 with TRBJ1-5; 8 bases align to TRBD1. Germline V lookup: CDR1 SGHKS, CDR2 YYEKEE (reference sequence). The CDR3 contains 17 residues. The ends lost 0 bases at V and 6 bases at J; junction bases unmatched: 11. The CDR3 sequence: CASSLGPDRALSQPQHF. As DNA, the CDR3 is TGTGCCAGCAGCTTGGGCCCGGACAGGGCATTAAGTCAGCCCCAGCATTTT.

The chain couples TRBV4-2 to TRBJ2-3; TRBD2 agrees at 7 bases. V was clipped by 1 base and J by 2 bases; unmatched bases: 9. Germline V gene data show CDR1 as LGHNA and CDR2 as YNFKEQ. The CDR3 extends over 17 amino acids. As DNA, the CDR3 is TGTGCCAGCAGCCAAGGGTCCGGGGGAGGGTCCACAGATACGCAGTATTTT. Translated: CASSQGSGGGSTDTQYF.

This clone was detected only once. The chain employs TRBV3-1 (or the pseudogene TRBV3-2) and TRBJ1-3; no reliable D call. The CDR3 loop spans 14 amino acids. The germline gives CDR1 LGHDT, CDR2 YNNKEL (reference sequence). V lost 1 base, J lost 7 bases, and 11 bases lay in between. The DNA for the CDR3 is TGTGCCAGCAGCCAAGGGTCGAGGGAGAACACCATATATTTT. Protein product: CASSQGSRENTIYF.

The genes are TRBV27 and TRBJ2-1, with 10 bases matching TRBD1. Germline values: CDR1 MNHEY, CDR2 SMNVEV (reference sequence). The CDR3 extends over 14 amino acids. J was trimmed by 9 bases and V by 4 bases; bases with no gene match: 6. CDR3 residues: CASSSWTGGGEQFF. CDR3 nucleotides: TGTGCCAGCAGTTCCTGGACAGGGGGGGGTGAGCAGTTCTTC.

The chain has TRBV7-2 and TRBJ2-1; 7 bases map to TRBD1. The V gene's germline CDR1 is SGHTA and CDR2 FQGNSA. The V and J ends lost 5 bases and 9 bases, in that order; junction bases with no gene match: 7. CDR3 length equals 13 residues. The CDR3 reads CASSVRTGLEQFF. In DNA form, the CDR3 reads TGTGCCAGCAGCGTTCGGACAGGCCTTGAGCAGTTCTTC.

Points on this clone: At one of its ends the junction is not consistent with the germline gene, which may arise from a read error. The rearrangement links TRBV5-1 to TRBJ2-1, with TRBD1 matching over 7 bases. The CDR3 contains 16 residues. Germline lookup yields CDR1 SGHRS and CDR2 YFSETQ. DNA for the CDR3: TGTGCCAGCAGCCCAGGCCCCGGGACAGACTACAATGAGCAGTTCTTC. Encoded protein: CASSPGPGTDYNEQFF.

To note about this clone: Compared with germline, one end of the junction differs, possibly owing to a read error. The chain is built from TRBV5-1 and TRBJ1-6; D might be TRBD1 (5 bases). This CDR3 comprises 16 residues. Germline lookup yields CDR1 SGHRS and CDR2 YFSETQ. CDR3: CASSSLGESYNSPLHF. The DNA for the CDR3 is TGTGCCAGCAGCTCTTTAGGGGAAAGCTATAATTCACCCCTCCACTTT.

The V and J genes are TRBV19 and TRBJ1-3, with D perhaps matching TRBD1 (5 bases). V shed 6 bases and J shed 3 bases, with 9 bases lying between them. This CDR3 region has 13 residues. The V gene's germline CDR1 is LNHDA and CDR2 SQIVND (reference sequence). The DNA for the CDR3 is TGTGCCAGTAGGGAGGGGAGTGGAAACACCATATATTTT. It translates to CASREGSGNTIYF.

The chain couples TRBV2 to TRBJ1-2; the D is unclear. The V and J ends lost 7 bases and 4 bases respectively, with 13 bases between them. From germline, CDR1 is SNHLY and CDR2 FYNNEI. The CDR3 consists of 13 residues. Here the CDR3 DNA reads TGTGCCAGCAAGGAGCGGGAACCCTATGGCTACACCTTC. Protein sequence: CASKEREPYGYTF.

The genes are TRBV2 and TRBJ2-3; 7 bases fit TRBD1. CDR1 and CDR2 (germline): SNHLY, FYNNEI. This CDR3 is 13 amino acids long. V was pared by 9 bases and J by 2 bases, with 5 bases of the junction left unmatched. This CDR3 reads CARTGVVTDTQYF. CDR3 nucleotide sequence: TGTGCCAGAACAGGGGTGGTCACAGATACGCAGTATTTT. The whole variable domain, remainder taken from reference TRBV2 and TRBJ2-3, is EPEVTQTPSHQVTQMGQEVILRCVPISNHLYFYWYRQILGQKVEFLVSFYNNEISEKSEIFDDQFSVERPDGSNFTLKIRSTKLEDSAMYFCARTGVVTDTQYFGPGTRLTVL.

This clone was detected only a few times. The chain links TRBV7-8 to TRBJ2-2; maybe TRBD2 (5 bases). Trimming removed 9 bases from V and 5 bases from J, with 16 bases in between. Germline V gene sequence: CDR1 SGHVS, CDR2 FQNEAQ. The CDR3 sequence is 14 residues long. In DNA, the CDR3 is TGTGCCAGTCGAGAATCGACGGGGACCGGGGAGCTGTTTTTT. Translating gives CASRESTGTGELFF.

This clone was found once. The CDR3 region is CASSLLDSNQPQHF. In DNA form, the CDR3 reads TGTGCCAGCAGTCTTCTAGACAGCAATCAGCCCCAGCATTTT. The chain is built from TRBV6-5 and TRBJ1-5, with D unclear. The germline V and J ends were trimmed by 5 bases and 1 base, with 9 bases remaining between them. The CDR3 runs 14 residues. CDR1 is MNHEY, CDR2 SVGAGI, per germline.